The 27 T cell receptor beta chains given below trace back to one sample, sequenced in a study of shared clonotypes between healthy human individuals. Sequencing was performed with immunoSEQ multiplex PCR; in TCRdb, only in-frame clones are kept and a portion is missing. This repertoire shows 90,000 to 100,000 clones, less than 50% found once; its top ten account for about 16%. The sequencing sample was made of PBMCs. The origin of the receptors is a woman in her thirties or forties in good health. Some clones in this sample may be carry-over from other donors' samples.

The chain recombines TRBV29-1 with TRBJ1-2; maybe TRBD1 (5 bases). The CDR3 consists of 13 residues. CDR1 is SQVTM and CDR2 is ANQGSEA in the germline V gene. Trimming left V 4 bases short and J 2 bases short, with 11 bases between. The CDR3 is CSVGRGANYGYTF. Written as DNA, the CDR3 is TGCAGCGTTGGAAGGGGAGCAAACTATGGCTACACCTTC.

In its sample, this clone was seen many times. The chain links TRBV30 to TRBJ2-1; possibly TRBD2 for D (7 bases). Trimming removed 1 base at V and 7 bases at J, with 11 bases between. The CDR3 length is 13 residues. The germline gives CDR1 GTSNPN, CDR2 SVGIG (reference sequence). This CDR3 is CAWSGGGGNEQFF. CDR3 DNA: TGTGCCTGGAGTGGGGGAGGGGGTAATGAGCAGTTCTTC.

This clone has a single count. The chain has TRBV5-4 and TRBJ2-4; D is unresolved. Per germline, CDR1 SGHNT and CDR2 YYREEE (reference sequence). The CDR3 runs to 16 residues. The V end lost 0 bases, the J end lost 0 bases, and 10 bases lay between the germline ends. CDR3 DNA sequence: TGTGCCAGCAGCTTGGCCCCCTTGGGAGCCAAAAACATTCAGTACTTC. Its translation is CASSLAPLGAKNIQYF.

At least ten counts were recorded for this clone. V is TRBV25-1 and J is TRBJ2-2; no reliable D call. Germline V gives CDR1 MGHDK, CDR2 SYGVNS. V lost 3 bases to trimming and J lost 2 bases, with 4 bases between them. This CDR3 comprises 13 residues. The CDR3 coding sequence is TGTGCCAGCAGTGACAGAAACACCGGGGAGCTGTTTTTT. Its protein product is CASSDRNTGELFF.

This clone has ten or more counts. CDR3 region: CASRRYREANYGYTF. The CDR3 DNA is TGTGCCAGCAGGCGATACAGGGAGGCAAACTATGGCTACACCTTC. The chain uses TRBV6-5 and TRBJ1-2, with D possibly being TRBD1 (6 bases). V was cut by 6 bases and J by 2 bases, with 16 bases left in between. CDR3 length equals 15 residues. Germline loops: CDR1 MNHEY, CDR2 SVGAGI.

This clone was found a few times. V is TRBV5-6 and J is TRBJ2-7; 9 bases line up with TRBD1. The CDR3 has 15 residues. Germline CDR1 reads SGHDT; CDR2 reads YYEEEE. V gave up 4 bases and J gave up 5 bases; unmatched junction bases: 10. The CDR3 DNA reads TGTGCCAGCAGCCCACCCCCCGGGACAGGGCACGAGCAGTACTTC. It translates to CASSPPPGTGHEQYF.

This clone is medium-sized within its sample. This sample includes further DNA sequences coding for the same CDR3. This chain links TRBV18 with TRBJ1-2; D gene unclear. The CDR3 extends over 12 amino acids. From germline, CDR1 is KGHSH and CDR2 LQKENI. Trimming left V 0 bases short and J 3 bases short, with 2 bases between. CDR3 nucleotides: TGTGCCAGCTCACCACCAGACTATGGCTACACCTTC. This codes for CASSPPDYGYTF.

V gene TRBV9 combines with J gene TRBJ2-2; D gene unclear. V shed 0 bases and J shed 2 bases, with 8 bases lying between them. The CDR3 consists of 15 residues. CDR1 is SGDLS and CDR2 is YYNGEE in the germline V gene. The CDR3 DNA reads as TGTGCCAGCAGCGTAGGAGGCTTAAACACCGGGGAGCTGTTTTTT. Protein: CASSVGGLNTGELFF.

This clone was seen a handful of times. The rearrangement links TRBV27 to TRBJ1-2; TRBD1 matches 9 bases. Germline V gene data show CDR1 as MNHEY and CDR2 as SMNVEV (reference sequence). The CDR3 spans 14 residues. V trimming: 5 bases; J trimming: 3 bases; junction bases outside the gene matches: 4. As DNA, the CDR3 is TGTGCCAGCAGTAAACAGGGGGCTTACTATGGCTACACCTTC. This translates into CASSKQGAYYGYTF.

The chain has TRBV5-1 and TRBJ1-4; D not certain. In germline, CDR1 is SGHRS, CDR2 YFSETQ. Trimming pared 0 bases from V and 0 bases from J, leaving 9 bases between. This CDR3 spans 16 amino acids. CDR3 amino acids: CASSLDRLATNEKLFF. The DNA for the CDR3 is TGCGCCAGCAGCTTGGACAGACTAGCAACTAATGAAAAACTGTTTTTT.

For this clone: A read error may explain this, as a much larger clone is one base away. The rearrangement links TRBV9 to TRBJ2-1, with a tentative D call TRBD1 (6 bases). Germline CDR1 and CDR2: SGDLS and YYNGEE. The CDR3 covers 15 residues. The CDR3 DNA reads TGTGCCAGCAGCCCCGGTGGGGGCTCCTACAGTGAGCAGTTCTTC. This encodes CASSPGGGSYSEQFF.

This rearrangement joins TRBV7-2 to TRBJ1-6, with 8 bases identical to TRBD1. This CDR3 contains 15 residues. CDR1 is SGHTA, CDR2 FQGNSA, per germline. V trimming: 5 bases; J trimming: 10 bases; junction bases outside the gene matches: 10. CDR3 sequence: CASSLGQGGGSPLHF. In DNA, the CDR3 is TGTGCCAGCAGCCTCGGACAGGGTGGGGGGTCACCCCTCCACTTT.

The chain carries TRBV28 and TRBJ1-5, with 8 nucleotides matching TRBD1. V shed 5 bases, J shed 6 bases, and the junction held 6 bases outside the gene matches. Germline V gene data show CDR1 as MDHEN and CDR2 as SYDVKM. This CDR3 spans 14 amino acids. For the CDR3, the DNA is TGTGCCAGCAGTACAGGGGGTGGTTTTCAGCCCCAGCATTTT. This sequence encodes CASSTGGGFQPQHF. Variable domain in full (rest from reference TRBV28 and TRBJ1-5): DVKVTQSSRYLVKRTGEKVFLECVQDMDHENMFWYRQDPGLGLRLIYFSYDVKMKEKGDIPEGYSVSREKKERFSLILESASTNQTSMYLCASSTGGGFQPQHFGDGTRLSIL.

Ten or more counts support this clone. CDR3 protein: CAWSVNRGVYF. The CDR3 coding sequence is TGTGCCTGGAGTGTAAACAGGGGGGTTTACTTC. This chain connects TRBV30 to TRBJ2-7, with 8 bases aligning to TRBD1. Germline trimming cut 0 bases from V and 13 bases from J; bases unmatched to any gene: 5. The CDR3 loop spans 11 amino acids. CDR1 is GTSNPN and CDR2 is SVGIG in the germline V gene (reference sequence).

The J gene is TRBJ2-7, the V gene TRBV29-1, with D perhaps TRBD1 (5 bases). The CDR3 spans 9 residues. From germline, CDR1 is SQVTM and CDR2 ANQGSEA. Here the CDR3 DNA reads TGCCACAGGCCCGACGAGCAGTACTTC. It codes for CHRPDEQYF.

For this clone: A much larger clone differs by one base, so this may be a read error. The chain uses TRBV9 and TRBJ2-7; 7 bases map to TRBD2. The CDR3 is 16 residues long. Germline assignment: CDR1 SGDLS and CDR2 YYNGEE. The CDR3 sequence: CASNVELGGSSYEQYF. In nucleotides, the CDR3 is TGTGCCAGCAACGTAGAACTGGGCGGGAGCTCCTACGAGCAGTACTTC.

In the case of this clone: This sample also contains other DNA sequences that code for the same CDR3. This chain uses TRBV29-1 with TRBJ2-7, with TRBD2 identical over 7 bases. The germline gives CDR1 SQVTM, CDR2 ANQGSEA. The CDR3 consists of 14 residues. J was trimmed by 7 bases and V by 6 bases; bases with no gene match: 15. CDR3 DNA: TGCAGCGTGGGGACTTCTCCGGGGGAGGGTGAGCAGTACTTC. Its protein product is CSVGTSPGEGEQYF.

This clone has a handful of counts. The V and J genes are TRBV5-4 and TRBJ2-4; maybe TRBD1 (5 bases). The CDR3 contains 15 residues. Looked up from germline, CDR1 is SGHNT and CDR2 is YYREEE (reference sequence). The V gene lost 0 bases and the J gene lost 8 bases, with 15 bases spanning the gap. CDR3 in DNA: TGTGCCAGCAGCTTGGGATGGGGCAGGTCGGACATTCAGTACTTC. Protein: CASSLGWGRSDIQYF.

This clone was counted at least ten times. The chain carries TRBV27 and TRBJ1-1; TRBD1 matches at 9 bases. The trim removed 2 bases at V and 10 bases at J, leaving 8 bases unmatched. This CDR3 region has 14 residues. CDR1 and CDR2 (germline): MNHEY, SMNVEV (reference sequence). The CDR3 nucleotides read TGTGCCAGCAGTTTAAGACAGGGGGGATCATCAGCTTTCTTT. This codes for CASSLRQGGSSAFF.

The chain is built from TRBV19 and TRBJ2-1, with D tentatively TRBD1 or TRBD2 (5 bases each). This CDR3 region has 13 residues. In germline, CDR1 is LNHDA, CDR2 SQIVND (reference sequence). V shed 3 bases and J shed 5 bases, with 8 bases lying between them. DNA of the CDR3: TGTGCCAGTAGTATCGGGGCTAACAATGAGCAGTTCTTC. It specifies CASSIGANNEQFF. The full variable domain, its missing parts supplied by reference TRBV19 and TRBJ2-1, is DGGITQSPKYLFRKEGQNVTLSCEQNLNHDAMYWYRQDPGQGLRLIYYSQIVNDFQKGDIAEGYSVSREKKESFPLTVTSAQKNPTAFYLCASSIGANNEQFFGPGTRLTVL.

On this clone itself: A far larger clone is just one base off, so this is likely a read error. At the DNA level, this CDR3 is encoded by other sequences in the same sample as well. The chain links TRBV28 to TRBJ1-5, with TRBD1 matching 8 bases. The V and J ends lost 6 bases and 3 bases, in that order; junction bases with no gene match: 7. This CDR3 is built from 15 residues. Germline V gives CDR1 MDHEN, CDR2 SYDVKM. The CDR3 sequence is CASSHRDRPNQPQHF. CDR3 bases: TGTGCCAGCAGCCACCGGGACAGGCCCAATCAGCCCCAGCATTTT.

Remarks on this clone: One end of the junction varies from germline; a read error may be responsible. The gene calls are TRBV19 and TRBJ1-4; D remains unclear. Looked up from germline, CDR1 is LNHDA and CDR2 is SQIVND (reference sequence). This CDR3 is built from 13 residues. The CDR3 here is CASSLSGIRLVVF. DNA for the CDR3: TGTGCCAGTAGTTTGTCAGGTATCCGCCTGGTGGTTTTT.

Remarks on this clone: A far larger clone is one nucleotide away, so this likely arose from a read error. J is TRBJ2-4 and V is TRBV28; 8 positions agree with TRBD2. CDR1 is MDHEN and CDR2 is SYDVKM in the germline V gene. The CDR3 consists of 15 residues. CDR3 DNA sequence: TGTGCCAGCAGGACTTTTAGCGGGAACAAAAGCATTCAGTACTTC. Protein product: CASRTFSGNKSIQYF.

The chain has TRBV18 and TRBJ1-1; the D is unclear. This CDR3 is 16 amino acids long. Germline CDR1 KGHSH, CDR2 LQKENI. V lost 0 bases and J lost 3, with 14 bases in between. CDR3 region: CASSPPGGRWDTEAFF. CDR3 nucleotides: TGTGCCAGCTCACCACCGGGCGGCCGATGGGACACTGAAGCTTTCTTT.

This clone turned up a few times. This chain connects TRBV28 to TRBJ1-5; D gene ambiguous. The CDR3 totals 14 residues. Germline V CDR1 and CDR2: MDHEN, SYDVKM. V shed 5 bases and J shed 2 bases, with 10 bases lying between them. CDR3 in DNA: TGTGCCAGCAGTCCCCCGTTGGGCAATCAGCCCCAGCATTTT. Protein product: CASSPPLGNQPQHF.

This clone was recorded once. The gene calls are TRBV25-1 and TRBJ2-2; weak D call: TRBD1 (6 bases). The CDR3 loop spans 15 amino acids. Germline V gene data show CDR1 as MGHDK and CDR2 as SYGVNS. Deletions cut 2 bases from V and 1 base from J, with 8 bases between. CDR3 nucleotide sequence: TGTGCCAGCAGTGAACACAGGGTGAACACCGGGGAGCTGTTTTTT. It translates to CASSEHRVNTGELFF.

This clone turned up a few times. The chain couples TRBV4-2 to TRBJ2-1; TRBD2 matches 13 bases. The trim removed 4 bases at V and 4 bases at J, leaving 4 bases unmatched. Germline assignment: CDR1 LGHNA and CDR2 YNFKEQ. CDR3 length equals 16 residues. For the CDR3, the DNA is TGTGCCAGCAGCCGGAGGACTAGCGGGAGTTACAATGAGCAGTTCTTC. Its translation is CASSRRTSGSYNEQFF.